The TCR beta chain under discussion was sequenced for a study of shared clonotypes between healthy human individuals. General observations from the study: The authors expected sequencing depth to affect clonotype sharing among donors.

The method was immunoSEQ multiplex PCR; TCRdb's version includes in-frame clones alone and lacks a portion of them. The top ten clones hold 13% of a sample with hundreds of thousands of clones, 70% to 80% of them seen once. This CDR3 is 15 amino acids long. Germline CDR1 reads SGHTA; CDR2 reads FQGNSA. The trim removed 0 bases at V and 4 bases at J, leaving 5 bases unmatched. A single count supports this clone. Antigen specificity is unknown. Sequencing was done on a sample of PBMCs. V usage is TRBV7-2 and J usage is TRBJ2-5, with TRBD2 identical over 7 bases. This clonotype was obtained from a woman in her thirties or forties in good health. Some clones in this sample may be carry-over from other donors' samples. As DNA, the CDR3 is TGTGCCAGCAGCTTAGCTGCTAGCGGAGGAGAGACCCAGTACTTC. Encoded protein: CASSLAASGGETQYF.